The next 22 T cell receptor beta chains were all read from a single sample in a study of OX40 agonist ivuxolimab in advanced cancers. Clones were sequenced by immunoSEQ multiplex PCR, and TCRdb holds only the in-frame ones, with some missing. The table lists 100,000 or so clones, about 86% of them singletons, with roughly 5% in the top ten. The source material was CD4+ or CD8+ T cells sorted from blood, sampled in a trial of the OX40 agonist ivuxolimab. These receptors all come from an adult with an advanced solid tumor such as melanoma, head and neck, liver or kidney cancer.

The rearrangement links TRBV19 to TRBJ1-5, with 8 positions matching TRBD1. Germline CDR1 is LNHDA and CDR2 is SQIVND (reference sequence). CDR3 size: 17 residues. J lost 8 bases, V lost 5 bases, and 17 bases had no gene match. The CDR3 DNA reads TGTGCCAGTAGTCCCCGCCAATTCAGGACAGGGTACAAGCCCCAGCATTTT. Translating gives CASSPRQFRTGYKPQHF.

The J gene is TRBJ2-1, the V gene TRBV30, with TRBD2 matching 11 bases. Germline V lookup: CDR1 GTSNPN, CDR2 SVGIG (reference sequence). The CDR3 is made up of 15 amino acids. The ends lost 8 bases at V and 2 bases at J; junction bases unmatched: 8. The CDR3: CATTSGSTTYNEQFF. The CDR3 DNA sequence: TGTGCCACCACTAGCGGGAGTACCACCTACAATGAGCAGTTCTTC. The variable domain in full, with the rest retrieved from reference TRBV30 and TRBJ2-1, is SQTIHQWPATLVQPVGSPLSLECTVEGTSNPNLYWYRQAAGRGLQLLFYSVGIGQISSEVPQNLSASRPQDRQFILSSKKLLLSDSGFYLCATTSGSTTYNEQFFGPGTRLTVL.

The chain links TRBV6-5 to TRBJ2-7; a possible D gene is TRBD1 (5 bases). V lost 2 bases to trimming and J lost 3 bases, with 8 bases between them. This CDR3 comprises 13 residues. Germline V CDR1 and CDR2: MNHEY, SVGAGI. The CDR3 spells CASSYLQGYEQYF. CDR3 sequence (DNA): TGTGCCAGCAGTTACCTCCAGGGCTACGAGCAGTACTTC.

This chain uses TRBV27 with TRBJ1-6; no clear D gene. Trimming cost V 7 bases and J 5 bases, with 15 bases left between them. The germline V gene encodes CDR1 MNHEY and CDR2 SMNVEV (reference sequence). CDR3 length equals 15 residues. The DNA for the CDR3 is TGTGCCAGCACGGGGTCCTCGGCCCATAATTCACCCCTCCACTTT. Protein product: CASTGSSAHNSPLHF.

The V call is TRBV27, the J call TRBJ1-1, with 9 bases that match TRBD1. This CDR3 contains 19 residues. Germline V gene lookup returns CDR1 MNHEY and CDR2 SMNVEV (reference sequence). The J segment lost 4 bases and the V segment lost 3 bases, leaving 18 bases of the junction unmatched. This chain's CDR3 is CASSLLSSVGTGFGTEAFF. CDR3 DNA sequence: TGTGCCAGCAGTTTGCTGTCGTCGGTCGGGACAGGGTTTGGCACTGAAGCTTTCTTT.

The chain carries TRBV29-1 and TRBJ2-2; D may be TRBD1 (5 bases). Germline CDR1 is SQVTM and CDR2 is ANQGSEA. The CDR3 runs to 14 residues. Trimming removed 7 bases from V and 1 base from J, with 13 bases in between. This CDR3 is CSAVRAGNTGELFF. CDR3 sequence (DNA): TGCAGCGCCGTCAGGGCAGGGAACACCGGGGAGCTGTTTTTT.

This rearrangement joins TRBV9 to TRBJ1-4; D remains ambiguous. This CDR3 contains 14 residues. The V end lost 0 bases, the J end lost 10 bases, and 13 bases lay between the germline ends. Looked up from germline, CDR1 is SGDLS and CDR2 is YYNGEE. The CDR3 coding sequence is TGTGCCAGCAGCGTAGGAGGAGGGCATGGAAAACTGTTTTTT. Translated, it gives CASSVGGGHGKLFF.

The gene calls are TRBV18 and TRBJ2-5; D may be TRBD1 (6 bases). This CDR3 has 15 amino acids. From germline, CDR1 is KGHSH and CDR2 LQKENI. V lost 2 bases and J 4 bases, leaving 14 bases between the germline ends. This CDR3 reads CASSPANRVGETQYF. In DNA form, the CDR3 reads TGTGCCAGCTCACCAGCCAACAGGGTAGGAGAGACCCAGTACTTC.

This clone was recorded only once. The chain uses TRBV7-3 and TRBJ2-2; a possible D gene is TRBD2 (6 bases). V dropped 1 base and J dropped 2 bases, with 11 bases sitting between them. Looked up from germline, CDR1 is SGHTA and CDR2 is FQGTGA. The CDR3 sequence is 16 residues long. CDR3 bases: TGTGCCAGCAGCTTAAATGGGCGGGGCAACACCGGGGAGCTGTTTTTT. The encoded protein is CASSLNGRGNTGELFF. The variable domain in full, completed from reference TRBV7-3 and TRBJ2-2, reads GAGVSQTPSNKVTEKGKYVELRCDPISGHTALYWYRQSLGQGPEFLIYFQGTGAADDSGLPNDRFFAVRPEGSVSTLKIQRTERGDSAVYLCASSLNGRGNTGELFFGEGSRLTVL.

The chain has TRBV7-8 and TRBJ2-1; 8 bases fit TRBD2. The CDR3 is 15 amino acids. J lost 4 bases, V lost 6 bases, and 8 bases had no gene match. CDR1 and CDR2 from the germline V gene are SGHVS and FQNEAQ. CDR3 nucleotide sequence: TGTGCCAGCAGAACTCTCGGACTAGCTTACAATGAGCAGTTCTTC. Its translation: CASRTLGLAYNEQFF.

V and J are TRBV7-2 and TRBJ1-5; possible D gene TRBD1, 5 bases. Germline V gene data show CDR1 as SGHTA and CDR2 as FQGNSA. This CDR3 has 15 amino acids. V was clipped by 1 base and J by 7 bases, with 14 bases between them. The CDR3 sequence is CASSLVEGWGQPQHF. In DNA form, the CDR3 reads TGTGCCAGCAGCTTAGTAGAGGGCTGGGGGCAGCCCCAGCATTTT.

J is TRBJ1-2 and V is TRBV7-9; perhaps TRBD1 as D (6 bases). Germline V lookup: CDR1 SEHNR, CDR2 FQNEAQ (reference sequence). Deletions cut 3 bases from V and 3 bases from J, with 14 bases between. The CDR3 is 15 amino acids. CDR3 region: CASSFLTGLDYGYTF. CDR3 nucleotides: TGTGCCAGCAGCTTTCTCACAGGGTTGGACTATGGCTACACCTTC.

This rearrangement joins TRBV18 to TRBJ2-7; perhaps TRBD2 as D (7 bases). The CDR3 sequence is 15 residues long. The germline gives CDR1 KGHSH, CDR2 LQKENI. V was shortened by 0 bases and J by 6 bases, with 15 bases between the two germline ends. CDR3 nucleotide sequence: TGTGCCAGCTCACCACCGGGCGCGGGGGCTTCCGAGCAGTACTTC. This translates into CASSPPGAGASEQYF.

The CDR3, as DNA: TGTGCCAGCAGTCCGGGACAGAACACTGAAGCTTTCTTT. Protein: CASSPGQNTEAFF. V and J are TRBV6-4 and TRBJ1-1; tentatively, D is TRBD1 (6 bases). Germline loops: CDR1 MRHNA, CDR2 SNTAGT. Trimming left V 5 bases short and J 1 base short, with 8 bases between. This CDR3 has 13 amino acids.

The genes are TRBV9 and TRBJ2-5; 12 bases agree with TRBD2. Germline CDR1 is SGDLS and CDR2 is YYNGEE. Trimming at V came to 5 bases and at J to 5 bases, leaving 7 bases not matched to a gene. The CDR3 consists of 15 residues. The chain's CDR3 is CASSANGLAGETQYF. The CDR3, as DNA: TGTGCCAGCAGTGCGAACGGACTAGCGGGGGAGACCCAGTACTTC.

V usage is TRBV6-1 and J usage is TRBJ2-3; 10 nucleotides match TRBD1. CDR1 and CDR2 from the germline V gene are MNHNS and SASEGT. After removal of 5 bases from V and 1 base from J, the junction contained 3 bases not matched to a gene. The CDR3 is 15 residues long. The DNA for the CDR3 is TGTGCCAGCAGTCGGGACAGGGGTCGCACAGATACGCAGTATTTT. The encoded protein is CASSRDRGRTDTQYF.

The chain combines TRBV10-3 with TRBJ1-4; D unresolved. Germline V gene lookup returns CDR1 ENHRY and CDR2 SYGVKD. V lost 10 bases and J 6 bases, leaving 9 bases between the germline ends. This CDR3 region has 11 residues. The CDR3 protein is CATSSDEKLFF. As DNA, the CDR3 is TGTGCCACCAGCTCCGATGAAAAACTGTTTTTT.

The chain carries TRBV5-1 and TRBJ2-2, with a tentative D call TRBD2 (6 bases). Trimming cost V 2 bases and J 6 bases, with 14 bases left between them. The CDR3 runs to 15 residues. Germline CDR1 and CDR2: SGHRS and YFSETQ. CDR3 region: CASSFRDLYPGELFF. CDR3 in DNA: TGCGCCAGCAGCTTCCGGGACTTATATCCCGGGGAGCTGTTTTTT.

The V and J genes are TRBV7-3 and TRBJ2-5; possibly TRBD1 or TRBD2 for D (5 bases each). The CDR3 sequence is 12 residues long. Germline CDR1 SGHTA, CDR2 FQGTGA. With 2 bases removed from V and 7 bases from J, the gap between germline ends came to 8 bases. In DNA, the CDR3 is TGTGCCAGCAGCTTAGGGACCGGGACCCAGTACTTC. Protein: CASSLGTGTQYF.

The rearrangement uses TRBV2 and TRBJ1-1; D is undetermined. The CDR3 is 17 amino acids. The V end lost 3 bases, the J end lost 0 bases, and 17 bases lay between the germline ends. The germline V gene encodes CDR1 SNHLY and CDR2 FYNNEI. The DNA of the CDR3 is TGTGCCAGCAGTGAGTCGGGAAGTGTACTCATGAACACTGAAGCTTTCTTT. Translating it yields CASSESGSVLMNTEAFF.

The CDR3 region has the DNA TGCGCCAGCAGCCAAGATTGGCCAGGGGGCAATCCGAACACTGAAGCTTTCTTT. Translation gives CASSQDWPGGNPNTEAFF. The chain carries TRBV4-3 and TRBJ1-1; 8 nucleotides line up with TRBD1. V lost 0 bases, J lost 1 base, and 10 bases stayed unmatched. The V gene's germline CDR1 is LGHNA and CDR2 YSLEER. This CDR3 is 18 amino acids long.

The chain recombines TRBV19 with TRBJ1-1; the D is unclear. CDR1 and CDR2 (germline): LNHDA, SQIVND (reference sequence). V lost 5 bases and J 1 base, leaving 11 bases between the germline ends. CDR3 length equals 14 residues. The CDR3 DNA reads TGTGCCAGTAGTCGGCGACGGAAGAACACTGAAGCTTTCTTT. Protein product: CASSRRRKNTEAFF.